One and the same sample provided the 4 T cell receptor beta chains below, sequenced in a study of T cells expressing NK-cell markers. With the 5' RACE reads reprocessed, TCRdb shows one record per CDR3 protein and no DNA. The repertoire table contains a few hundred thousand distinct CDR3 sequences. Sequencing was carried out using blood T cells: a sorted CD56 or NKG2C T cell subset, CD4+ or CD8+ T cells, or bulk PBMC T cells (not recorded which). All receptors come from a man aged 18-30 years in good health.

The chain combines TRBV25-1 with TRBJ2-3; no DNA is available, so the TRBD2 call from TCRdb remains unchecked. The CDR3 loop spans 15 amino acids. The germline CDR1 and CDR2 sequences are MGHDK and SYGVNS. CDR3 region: CASSRLGDGTDTQYF. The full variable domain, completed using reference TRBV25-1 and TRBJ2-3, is EADIYQTPRYLVIGTGKKITLECSQTMGHDKMYWYQQDPGMELHLIHYSYGVNSTEKGDLSSESTVSRIRTEHFPLTLESARPSHTSQYLCASSRLGDGTDTQYFGPGTRLTVL.

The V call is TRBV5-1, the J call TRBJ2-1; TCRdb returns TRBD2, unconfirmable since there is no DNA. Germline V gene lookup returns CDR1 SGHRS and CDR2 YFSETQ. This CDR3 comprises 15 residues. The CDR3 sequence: CASSPTSSSGNEQFF.

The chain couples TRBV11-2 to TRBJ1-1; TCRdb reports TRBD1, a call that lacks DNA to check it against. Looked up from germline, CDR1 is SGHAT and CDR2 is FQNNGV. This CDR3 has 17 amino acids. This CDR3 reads CASSKSRTGGRGTEAFF.

The CDR3 protein is CASSLAMGQSYNEQFF. The chain is built from TRBV7-6 and TRBJ2-1; the D call of TRBD2 rests on TCRdb alone, since no DNA is present to check it. The CDR3 consists of 16 residues. CDR1 and CDR2 from the germline V gene are SGHVS and FNYEAQ.